This T cell receptor (beta chain) came from a study of T cells in localized non-small cell lung cancer. Method: immunoSEQ multiplex PCR; TCRdb's copy keeps in-frame clones and lacks some. This sample carries about 13,000 clones, 86% of them seen once, and the ten largest clones take 50% to 75%. General study results and limits: Adjacent lung exhibited a median of 57 among the 100 most abundant tumor clones. Sequence data derive from only one tumor region, so heterogeneity remains possible. Increased T cell density in blood showed an association with longer overall survival.

Germline V gene sequence: CDR1 SNHLY, CDR2 FYNNEI. This CDR3 region has 14 residues. This clone was recorded once. The antigen remains undetermined. At one end, the junction sequence differs from germline, possibly due to a read error. The sequencing used peripheral blood, collected before any cancer treatment. This chain connects TRBV2 to TRBJ2-1; 8 positions agree with TRBD2. This receptor was taken from an older male donor with stage III lung adenocarcinoma. CDR3 sequence (DNA): TGTGCCAGCAGGGAAGCGGGAGCCTACAATGAGCAGTTCTTC. This gives the protein CASREAGAYNEQFF.